Listed below are T cell receptor beta chains from one sample, sequenced in a study of response to subunit inactivated influenza vaccine. One entry per CDR3 protein results from TCRdb running MiXCR on the RT-PCR reads. This table has roughly 190,000 distinct CDR3 sequences, around 15% appearing once. The sequenced sample was CD8+ T cells sorted from PBMCs, obtained more than 4 days after vaccination. Receptor source: a man aged 45 to 65 who received an inactivated influenza vaccine. Both conserved end residues are part of each CDR3. D genes are given only for firm matches. Only part of the rows carry a size: once, few, many, or a class if the clone is expanded.

CASNPRESYEQYF	TGTGCCAGCAACCCCAGGGAATCCTACGAGCAGTACTTC	NA	TRBV5-5	TRBJ2-7	NA
CSASPLYESGYEQYF	TGCAGTGCTAGCCCTCTGTACGAGAGTGGCTACGAGCAGTACTTC	NA	TRBV20-1	TRBJ2-7	NA
CASSYGASKVYEQYF	TGTGCCAGCAGTTACGGGGCCAGCAAGGTCTACGAGCAGTACTTC	NA	TRBV6-5	TRBJ2-7	NA
CASSYPGLAGGDSSYNEQFF	TGTGCCAGCAGTTACCCCGGACTAGCGGGAGGGGACTCCTCCTACAATGAGCAGTTCTTC	TRBD2	TRBV6-2/TRBV6-3	TRBJ2-1	few
CASRSDRLVVETQYF	TGTGCCAGCAGGTCCGACAGGTTGGTGGTGGAGACCCAGTACTTC	NA	TRBV5-5	TRBJ2-5	few
CASSQGGTGIYEQYF	TGTGCCAGCAGCCAAGGAGGGACAGGGATCTACGAGCAGTACTTC	TRBD1	TRBV4-2	TRBJ2-7	few
CASSLDRGFPRYTF	TGTGCCAGCAGCTTAGACAGGGGGTTTCCCCGCTACACCTTC	TRBD1	TRBV7-9	TRBJ1-2	few
CSANPKWAYNEQFF	TGCAGTGCTAACCCCAAGTGGGCCTACAATGAGCAGTTCTTC	NA	TRBV20-1	TRBJ2-1	NA
CASSITGEGKNNEQFF	TGTGCCAGTAGTATTACAGGGGAGGGTAAGAACAATGAGCAGTTCTTC	NA	TRBV19	TRBJ2-1	NA
CASSFGLAGLEATDTQYF	TGCGCCAGCAGCTTCGGTCTAGCGGGTCTGGAGGCCACAGATACGCAGTATTTT	TRBD2	TRBV5-1	TRBJ2-3	many
CASSLYPRGARGYGYTF	TGTGCCAGCAGTTTATACCCTCGGGGGGCGCGAGGGTATGGCTACACCTTC	NA	TRBV28	TRBJ1-2	few
CASSLAGGYEQYF	TGTGCCAGCAGCTTAGCGGGGGGCTACGAGCAGTACTTC	NA	TRBV7-9	TRBJ2-7	many
CASGTWNTGELFF	TGTGCCAGCGGGACTTGGAACACCGGGGAGCTGTTTTTT	NA	TRBV3-1	TRBJ2-2	NA
CASSTTGPQETQYF	TGTGCCAGCAGTACTACCGGGCCTCAAGAGACCCAGTACTTC	NA	TRBV12-3/TRBV12-4	TRBJ2-5	NA
CASSAPSNEQFF	TGTGCCAGCAGCGCCCCCAGTAATGAGCAGTTCTTC	NA	TRBV9	TRBJ2-1	few
CASSSGRGDF	TGTGCCAGTAGTTCGGGCCGCGGGGATTTC	NA	TRBV19	TRBJ2-7	many
CATFVGQGSEQYF	TGCGCCACCTTCGTAGGACAGGGAAGCGAGCAGTACTTC	TRBD1	TRBV10-2	TRBJ2-7	NA
CASSLARSTGELFF	TGTGCCAGCAGTTTAGCCAGAAGCACCGGGGAGCTGTTTTTT	NA	TRBV12-3/TRBV12-4	TRBJ2-2	NA
CASSQDLGLSYNEQFF	TGTGCCAGCAGCCAAGATCTCGGACTCTCGTACAATGAGCAGTTCTTC	NA	TRBV3-1	TRBJ2-1	many
CASSEVASSYNEQFF	TGTGCCAGTAGTGAGGTGGCGAGCTCCTACAATGAGCAGTTCTTC	NA	TRBV19	TRBJ2-1	few
CASSLGQANTEAFF	TGTGCCAGCAGCCTTGGCCAGGCGAACACTGAAGCTTTCTTT	NA	TRBV3-1	TRBJ1-1	NA
CASNKGGTTNEKLFF	TGTGCCAGCAACAAAGGGGGAACAACTAATGAAAAACTGTTTTTT	NA	TRBV12-3/TRBV12-4	TRBJ1-4	few
CASSLEGKTNEKLFF	TGTGCCAGCAGCTTAGAGGGGAAGACTAATGAAAAACTGTTTTTT	NA	TRBV7-8	TRBJ1-4	NA
CASSFPTGEETQYF	TGTGCCAGCAGCTTCCCGACAGGGGAAGAGACCCAGTACTTC	TRBD1	TRBV7-9	TRBJ2-5	NA
CASSFGDGEQFF	TGTGCCAGCAGCTTCGGGGACGGTGAGCAGTTCTTC	NA	TRBV7-9	TRBJ2-1	few
CASSPDYSSTGELFF	TGTGCCAGCAGCCCCGACTACTCGAGCACCGGGGAGCTGTTTTTT	NA	TRBV14	TRBJ2-2	few
CASSEASSHNQPQHF	TGTGCCAGCAGTGAAGCCTCCAGCCACAATCAGCCCCAGCATTTT	NA	TRBV2	TRBJ1-5	NA
CASSFPPGPTKETQYF	TGTGCCAGCAGTTTCCCCCCGGGGCCGACTAAAGAGACCCAGTACTTC	NA	TRBV7-9	TRBJ2-5	NA
CASSLTSGTQETQYF	TGCGCCAGCAGCTTGACTAGCGGGACACAAGAGACCCAGTACTTC	TRBD2	TRBV5-1	TRBJ2-5	many